This T cell receptor beta chain was sequenced in a study of blood T cell repertoires in COVID-19. Those enrolled, adults aged roughly 18 to 90 years, came from under 25 US areas. In assigning cohorts, the study relied on participant-reported clinical history. In Cohort 3, a recovered donor had either two negative PCRs, clearance, or symptom resolution. J was trimmed by 9 bases and V by 5 bases; bases with no gene match: 8. CDR1 and CDR2 from the germline V gene are SGHDN and FVKESK. The CDR3 contains 13 residues. TCRdb's copy holds only in-frame clones and misses some; the assay was immunoSEQ multiplex PCR. The table has about 230,000 clones, under 90% seen once.

The V call is TRBV14, the J call TRBJ2-7; TRBD1 matches at 9 bases. This TCR came from a man younger than 35 who had recovered from COVID-19. Sequencing input: PBMCs or T cells enriched from blood (not recorded which). CDR3: CASSVDRGKRQYF. CDR3 DNA: TGTGCCAGCAGCGTCGACAGGGGGAAACGGCAGTACTTC.